The T cell receptor beta chain described here comes from a study of CD8 T cells in ankylosing spondylitis. Study-level findings and limits: It appeared that ankylosing spondylitis blood was characterized by a TCR beta motif of several highly homologous variants. Disease-linked clones reportedly showed significant enrichment in matched ankylosing spondylitis synovial fluid.

TCRdb re-derived calls from the 5' RACE reads in MiXCR, one entry per CDR3 protein. The table has roughly 180,000 distinct CDR3 sequences, 10% to 15% seen once. Trimming cost V 5 bases and J 8 bases, with 12 bases left between them. CDR3 length equals 11 residues. The germline gives CDR1 SQVTM, CDR2 ANQGSEA. The table lists this clonotype with many counts. Its antigen is currently unknown. The sequenced sample was blood, either unsorted or a sorted T cell fraction (not recorded which). The origin of this receptor is a female donor with ankylosing spondylitis or in good health (not recorded which). The gene calls are TRBV29-1 and TRBJ1-2; the D gene is possibly TRBD1 (5 bases). In DNA form, the CDR3 reads TGCAGCGTTAAAGGGGTCGGGGGCTACACCTTC. This gives the protein CSVKGVGGYTF.